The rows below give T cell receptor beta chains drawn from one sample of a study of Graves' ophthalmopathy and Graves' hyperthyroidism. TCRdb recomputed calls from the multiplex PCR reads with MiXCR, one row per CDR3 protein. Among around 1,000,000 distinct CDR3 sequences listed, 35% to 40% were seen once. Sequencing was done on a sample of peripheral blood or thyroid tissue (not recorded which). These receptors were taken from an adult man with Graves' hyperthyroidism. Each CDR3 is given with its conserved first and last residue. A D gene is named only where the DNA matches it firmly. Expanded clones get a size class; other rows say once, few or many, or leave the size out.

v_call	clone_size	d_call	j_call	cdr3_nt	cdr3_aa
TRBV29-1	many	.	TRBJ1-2	TGCAGCGTTGGGGGAGGCTACACCTTC	CSVGGGYTF
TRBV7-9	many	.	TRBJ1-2	TGTGCCAGCAGTCCCACAACAGACTTCTATGGCTACACCTTC	CASSPTTDFYGYTF
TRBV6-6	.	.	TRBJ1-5	TGTGCCACTCAGTCCCGGGGGGTGCACAATCAGCCCCAGCATTTT	CATQSRGVHNQPQHF
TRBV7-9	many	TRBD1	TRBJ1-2	TGTGCCAATACACTACCGGGACAGGGATCCTATGGCTACACCTTC	CANTLPGQGSYGYTF
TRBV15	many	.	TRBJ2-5	TGTGCCACCGTTCATAGGGATAACCAAGAGACCCAGTACTTC	CATVHRDNQETQYF
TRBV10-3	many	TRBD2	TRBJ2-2	TGTGCCATCAGCTCTAGCGGGAGGGTCGGGGAGCTGTTTTTT	CAISSSGRVGELFF
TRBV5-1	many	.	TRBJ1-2	TGCGCCAGCAGCTTTTGGACGGCAGGTCAGGGCTACACCTTC	CASSFWTAGQGYTF
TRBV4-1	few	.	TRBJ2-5	TGCGCCAGCAGCCAAGATATCCTCCGGCACCGACTTGAGGGGACCCAGTACTTC	CASSQDILRHRLEGTQYF
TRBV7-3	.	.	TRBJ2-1	TGTGCCAGCAGCTTATCGCCGGATTACAATGAGCAGTTCTTC	CASSLSPDYNEQFF
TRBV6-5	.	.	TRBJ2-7	TGTGCCAGCAGGCCACGGACAGCCCCCTACGAGCAGTACTTC	CASRPRTAPYEQYF
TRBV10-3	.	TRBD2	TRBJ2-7	TGTGCCATCAATCAACTAGCGGGAGCCTACGAGCAGTACTTC	CAINQLAGAYEQYF
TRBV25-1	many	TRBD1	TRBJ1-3	TGTGCCAGCAGCGACCGACAGGGCATTTCTGGAAACACCATATATTTT	CASSDRQGISGNTIYF
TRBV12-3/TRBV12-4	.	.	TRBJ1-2	TGTGCCAGCACCCTCAGCCCCGGGAACTATGGCTACACCTTC	CASTLSPGNYGYTF
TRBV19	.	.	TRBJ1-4	TGTGCCAGTTCCAACGGGGGAGTCACTAATGAAAAACTGTTTTTT	CASSNGGVTNEKLFF
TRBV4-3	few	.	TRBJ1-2	TGCGCCAGCAGCCAAGACAGCTTCTCCTATGGCTACACCTTC	CASSQDSFSYGYTF
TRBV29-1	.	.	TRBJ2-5	TGCAGCGCCCAATTTTCGTACAATCAGCCCCAGTACTTC	CSAQFSYNQPQYF
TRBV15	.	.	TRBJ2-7	TGTGCCACCGGATGGGGGGGCATCTTAGGGTACGAGCAGTACTTC	CATGWGGILGYEQYF
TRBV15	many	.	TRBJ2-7	TGTGCCACCAGCAAAGCGGAACGACCCTACGAGCAGTACTTC	CATSKAERPYEQYF
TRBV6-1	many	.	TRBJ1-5	TGTGCCAGCAGTGAATCAGGGCTGAATCAGCCCCAGCATTTT	CASSESGLNQPQHF
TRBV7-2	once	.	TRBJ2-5	TGTGCCAGCAGCGGCAGTAGCAATCAGCCCCAGTACTTC	CASSGSSNQPQYF
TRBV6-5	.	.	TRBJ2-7	TGTGCCAGCAGTTCTGACAGGTTAGGCTCCTACGAGCAGTACTTC	CASSSDRLGSYEQYF
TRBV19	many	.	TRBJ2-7	TGTGCCAGTAGTAGACGGACAGTGGACACCTACGAGCAGTACTTC	CASSRRTVDTYEQYF